One sample yielded the 32 T cell receptor beta chains listed below, sequenced in a study of cytomegalovirus exposure and HLA in healthy donors. Both 60 Vbeta primers and 13 Jbeta primers went into the PCR. Clones were read by immunoSEQ multiplex PCR, and TCRdb kept only the in-frame ones, dropping some. Of approximately 120,000 clones in the sample, 75% were seen once. The sequencing sample was made of PBMCs. These receptors were obtained from a man in his thirties or forties in good health and CMV-seronegative.

The CDR3 DNA is TGTGCCAGCAGCACGCCGGGGGAAAAGGGGAAACCTAACTATGGCTACACCTTC. Translating it yields CASSTPGEKGKPNYGYTF. The V and J genes are TRBV21-1 and TRBJ1-2. TRBV21-1 corresponds to a pseudogene. The CDR3 runs 18 residues.

V gene TRBV7-9 combines with J gene TRBJ2-5, with D possibly TRBD2 on 5 matching bases. The V and J ends lost 6 bases and 2 bases respectively, with 13 bases between them. The CDR3 runs 14 residues. Germline V CDR1 and CDR2: SEHNR, FQNEAQ (reference sequence). CDR3 nucleotides: TGTGCCAGCAGAGGAGGCCAGAATCAAGAGACCCAGTACTTC. This gives the protein CASRGGQNQETQYF.

The J gene is TRBJ1-5, the V gene TRBV27; 7 positions match TRBD1. Germline V lookup: CDR1 MNHEY, CDR2 SMNVEV (reference sequence). Germline trimming cut 4 bases from V and 6 bases from J; bases unmatched to any gene: 6. There are 14 residues in the CDR3. This chain's CDR3 is CASSSTGSSQPQHF. DNA for the CDR3: TGTGCCAGCAGTTCGACAGGGAGTAGTCAGCCCCAGCATTTT.

There are a few counts of this clone. The conserved closing phenylalanine or tryptophan is absent in this CDR3, likely reflecting a read error. The limits of the CDR3 on the DNA are not certain, so only TCRdb's listed CDR3 is given. The chain has TRBV5-3 and TRBJ2-3; the table's D call of TRBD2 was not tested on the DNA. TRBV5-3 is labeled an ORF, and its function is uncertain. The CDR3 has 10 residues if both end residues are counted. Here the CDR3 reads CARSLKSPGG.

The chain couples TRBV4-2 to TRBJ1-1; weak D call: TRBD1 (6 bases). CDR3 length: 12 amino acids. Trimming stripped 6 bases from V and 5 bases from J, with 10 bases between. CDR1 is LGHNA, CDR2 YNFKEQ, per germline. CDR3 in DNA: TGTGCCAGCAGTACAGGGTGGACTGAAGCTTTCTTT. This translates into CASSTGWTEAFF.

The gene calls are TRBV5-1 and TRBJ2-5, with 8 bases fitting TRBD2. Germline CDR1 is SGHRS and CDR2 is YFSETQ. The CDR3 consists of 17 residues. Trimming at V came to 3 bases and at J to 4 bases, leaving 14 bases not matched to a gene. The CDR3 here is CASSWTPGGPDGETQYF. The CDR3 DNA is TGCGCCAGCAGCTGGACTCCGGGGGGGCCGGATGGAGAGACCCAGTACTTC.

The chain employs TRBV2 and TRBJ2-3, with D perhaps TRBD2 (5 bases). V lost 8 bases and J 4 bases, leaving 16 bases between the germline ends. Per germline, CDR1 SNHLY and CDR2 FYNNEI. The CDR3 has 14 amino acids. The CDR3 loop is CASLERTPPDTQYF. CDR3 nucleotides: TGTGCCAGCTTGGAGCGGACCCCTCCAGATACGCAGTATTTT.

V is TRBV5-8 and J is TRBJ1-5, with TRBD1 matching over 7 bases. Trimming at V came to 1 base and at J to 2 bases, leaving 3 bases not matched to a gene. The CDR3 loop spans 15 amino acids. Germline loops: CDR1 SGHTS, CDR2 YDEGEE. The CDR3 DNA is TGTGCCAGCAGCTTGAGAGGGGGCGGCAATCAGCCCCAGCATTTT. Amino acid sequence: CASSLRGGGNQPQHF.

The chain joins TRBV7-6 to TRBJ2-5, with D perhaps TRBD1 (6 bases). The CDR3 extends over 15 amino acids. Trimming pared 5 bases from V and 5 bases from J, leaving 18 bases between. Germline V gene lookup returns CDR1 SGHVS and CDR2 FNYEAQ. The CDR3 nucleotides are TGTGCCAGCAGCACCCGGGACACCTTTGGGGAGACCCAGTACTTC. This codes for CASSTRDTFGETQYF.

The chain employs TRBV7-9 and TRBJ1-1, with a possible D match to TRBD1 (5 bases). The V gene's germline CDR1 is SEHNR and CDR2 FQNEAQ (reference sequence). The germline V and J ends were trimmed by 1 base and 12 bases, with 12 bases remaining between them. The CDR3 covers 12 residues. The CDR3 DNA is TGTGCCAGCAGCTTAGGATCAGGGTTAACTTTCTTT. It yields the protein CASSLGSGLTFF.

The chain uses TRBV7-9 and TRBJ1-5; 7 bases agree with TRBD1. The V segment lost 4 bases and the J segment 5 bases; nucleotides outside the gene matches: 8. Per the germline V gene, CDR1 is SEHNR and CDR2 is FQNEAQ (reference sequence). This CDR3 region has 15 residues. In nucleotides, the CDR3 is TGTGCCAGCAGCTCCGGGACAGTCCCCTATCAGCCCCAGCATTTT. This encodes CASSSGTVPYQPQHF.

The chain combines TRBV27 with TRBJ1-1, with 7 bases identical to TRBD1. The ends lost 7 bases at V and 4 bases at J; junction bases unmatched: 9. CDR1 is MNHEY, CDR2 SMNVEV, per germline (reference sequence). This CDR3 has 14 amino acids. The CDR3 sequence: CASTIGGAITEAFF. DNA of the CDR3: TGTGCCAGCACTATAGGGGGCGCGATCACTGAAGCTTTCTTT.

This chain joins TRBV19 and TRBJ2-3; D unresolved. The CDR3 is 13 residues long. Trimming took off 3 bases at V and 2 bases at J, with 6 bases between the two ends. Per germline, CDR1 LNHDA and CDR2 SQIVND (reference sequence). The CDR3 here is CASSIRITDTQYF. In DNA form, the CDR3 reads TGTGCCAGTAGTATCAGGATCACAGATACGCAGTATTTT.

Only a few counts were recorded for this clone. This rearrangement joins TRBV2 to TRBJ1-1; D gene uncertain. The germline CDR1 and CDR2 sequences are SNHLY and FYNNEI. The CDR3 runs to 12 residues. V gave up 2 bases and J gave up 3 bases, with 4 bases separating them. The CDR3 nucleotides read TGTGCCAGCAGTGAAATCGACACTGAAGCTTTCTTT. It codes for CASSEIDTEAFF.

The chain combines TRBV7-9 with TRBJ2-1; 7 nucleotides align to TRBD1. CDR3 size: 17 residues. V gave up 5 bases and J gave up 4 bases; unmatched junction bases: 14. The germline gives CDR1 SEHNR, CDR2 FQNEAQ (reference sequence). CDR3: CASSPRRRTGQYNEQFF. DNA of the CDR3: TGTGCCAGCAGCCCACGGCGACGGACAGGCCAGTACAATGAGCAGTTCTTC.

This sequence joins TRBV28 and TRBJ2-7; 11 positions agree with TRBD2. Germline V CDR1 and CDR2: MDHEN, SYDVKM. There are 20 residues in the CDR3. J was trimmed by 0 bases and V by 5 bases; bases with no gene match: 18. The CDR3 DNA follows: TGTGCCAGCAGTACCCTCGGACACCCGGGACTAGCGGCTCCCTCCTACGAGCAGTACTTC. Translated, it gives CASSTLGHPGLAAPSYEQYF.

V gene TRBV28 combines with J gene TRBJ2-5; 9 bases are shared with TRBD2. This CDR3 is 14 amino acids long. Germline V gene sequence: CDR1 MDHEN, CDR2 SYDVKM. V trimming: 3 bases; J trimming: 7 bases; junction bases outside the gene matches: 6. In nucleotides, the CDR3 is TGTGCCAGCAGTTTTCCTAGCGGGGTGACGACCCAGTACTTC. This sequence encodes CASSFPSGVTTQYF.

The chain carries TRBV11-1 and TRBJ2-5, with 10 bases lining up with TRBD2. Germline trimming cut 0 bases from V and 4 bases from J; bases unmatched to any gene: 5. CDR1 is SGHAT, CDR2 FQDESV, per germline (reference sequence). This CDR3 has 16 amino acids. CDR3 bases: TGTGCCAGCAGCTTAGCAAGCGGGGGGGCCGTAGAGACCCAGTACTTC. The encoded protein is CASSLASGGAVETQYF.

The chain has TRBV16 and TRBJ1-5; D is undetermined. In germline, CDR1 is KGHSY, CDR2 FQNENV. The CDR3 has 14 residues. The V and J ends lost 3 bases and 1 base respectively, with 7 bases between them. Written as DNA, the CDR3 is TGTGCCAGCAGCCACTCCCGGAGCAATCAGCCCCAGCATTTT. It translates to CASSHSRSNQPQHF.

The rearrangement uses TRBV27 and TRBJ2-1, with a weak D call TRBD2 (5 bases). The CDR3 sequence is 13 residues long. Germline loops: CDR1 MNHEY, CDR2 SMNVEV (reference sequence). V lost 10 bases to trimming and J lost 2 bases, with 12 bases between them. The DNA for the CDR3 is TGTGCCACGGTAGCGACCACCTACAATGAGCAGTTCTTC. It encodes CATVATTYNEQFF.

This sequence joins TRBV5-1 and TRBJ1-5; perhaps TRBD1 as D (5 bases). The V gene's germline CDR1 is SGHRS and CDR2 YFSETQ. This CDR3 contains 15 residues. Trimming removed 0 bases from V and 0 bases from J, with 7 bases in between. CDR3 in DNA: TGCGCCAGCAGCTTGGAGGGGTATAGCAATCAGCCCCAGCATTTT. Its translation: CASSLEGYSNQPQHF.

The gene calls are TRBV28 and TRBJ2-7, with a tentative D call TRBD2 (5 bases). This CDR3 is built from 16 residues. Per germline, CDR1 MDHEN and CDR2 SYDVKM. V gave up 3 bases and J gave up 0 bases, with 15 bases separating them. The CDR3 nucleotides are TGTGCCAGCAGTTTCCCCGGGGTTAGTCCCTCCTACGAGCAGTACTTC. Residues: CASSFPGVSPSYEQYF.

The chain couples TRBV2 to TRBJ1-1, with D possibly TRBD1 on 5 matching bases. Germline V gives CDR1 SNHLY, CDR2 FYNNEI. The V end lost 8 bases, the J end lost 1 base, and 17 bases lay between the germline ends. This CDR3 spans 15 amino acids. CDR3 loop: CASGQEGIRNTEAFF. CDR3 in DNA: TGTGCCAGCGGTCAGGAGGGGATAAGGAACACTGAAGCTTTCTTT.

The chain combines TRBV5-1 with TRBJ1-2; TRBD1 matches at 9 bases. The CDR3 totals 14 residues. The trim removed 1 base at V and 7 bases at J, leaving 5 bases unmatched. Germline V gene data show CDR1 as SGHRS and CDR2 as YFSETQ. CDR3 amino acids: CASSLTGGNGGYTF. CDR3 DNA sequence: TGCGCCAGCAGCTTGACAGGGGGCAATGGTGGCTACACCTTC.

This clone was seen a handful of times. The chain has TRBV19 and TRBJ1-4; no clear D. This CDR3 has 14 amino acids. Germline assignment: CDR1 LNHDA and CDR2 SQIVND (reference sequence). V lost 7 bases and J 2 bases, leaving 11 bases between the germline ends. The CDR3 nucleotides are TGTGCCAGTAAGGAACGAGGTACTAATGAAAAACTGTTTTTT. Translating it yields CASKERGTNEKLFF.

This clone showed up just once. The rearrangement links TRBV29-1 to TRBJ2-5, with D maybe TRBD1 (5 bases). CDR3 length: 12 residues. Trimming removed 7 bases at V and 5 bases at J, with 14 bases between. CDR1 is SQVTM, CDR2 ANQGSEA, per germline. Here the CDR3 reads CSEGRVGETQYF. In DNA, the CDR3 is TGCAGCGAGGGGCGAGTCGGGGAGACCCAGTACTTC.

The chain couples TRBV5-1 to TRBJ2-5; D is ambiguous. With 0 bases removed from V and 4 bases from J, the gap between germline ends came to 7 bases. The CDR3 length is 13 residues. Germline V CDR1 and CDR2: SGHRS, YFSETQ. CDR3 residues: CASSLVVLETQYF. CDR3 DNA: TGCGCCAGCAGCTTGGTTGTCTTAGAGACCCAGTACTTC.

The rearrangement uses TRBV4-3 and TRBJ2-1; tentatively, D is TRBD2 (6 bases). This CDR3 has 16 residues. From germline, CDR1 is LGHNA and CDR2 YSLEER. V lost 0 bases and J lost 4, with 13 bases in between. The CDR3 DNA reads TGCGCCAGCAGCCAAGATTCCCGGACTACTTACAATGAGCAGTTCTTC. This sequence encodes CASSQDSRTTYNEQFF.

The chain has TRBV7-6 and TRBJ1-3; 8 bases are a match to TRBD1. Germline V gene data show CDR1 as SGHVS and CDR2 as FNYEAQ. CDR3 length equals 15 residues. Trimming removed 2 bases from V and 4 bases from J; junction bases left unmatched: 4. The CDR3 here is CASSLNRGTGNTIYF. DNA of the CDR3: TGTGCCAGCAGCTTAAACAGGGGGACGGGAAACACCATATATTTT.

This chain connects TRBV29-1 to TRBJ1-1; D uncertain. This CDR3 contains 11 residues. Germline CDR1 SQVTM, CDR2 ANQGSEA. The V end was cut by 7 bases, the J end by 5 bases, with 11 bases between. Here the CDR3 reads CSGRTTTEAFF. In DNA, the CDR3 is TGCAGCGGGAGGACGACGACTGAAGCTTTCTTT.

The CDR3 here is CASTPWFGGGDTEAFF. CDR3 in DNA: TGTGCCAGTACCCCGTGGTTTGGGGGAGGGGACACTGAAGCTTTCTTT. The chain employs TRBV19 and TRBJ1-1; perhaps TRBD1 as D (5 bases). V was pared by 7 bases and J by 3 bases, with 21 bases between. The CDR3 is 16 amino acids. Germline CDR1 is LNHDA and CDR2 is SQIVND (reference sequence).

The chain couples TRBV6-5 to TRBJ2-2, with 10 bases identical to TRBD1. The V segment lost 5 bases and the J segment 4 bases; nucleotides outside the gene matches: 4. CDR1 is MNHEY and CDR2 is SVGAGI in the germline V gene. The CDR3 runs 15 residues. The CDR3 DNA follows: TGTGCCAGCAGTCCCGGGACAGGGGCCACCGGGGAGCTGTTTTTT. It codes for CASSPGTGATGELFF.